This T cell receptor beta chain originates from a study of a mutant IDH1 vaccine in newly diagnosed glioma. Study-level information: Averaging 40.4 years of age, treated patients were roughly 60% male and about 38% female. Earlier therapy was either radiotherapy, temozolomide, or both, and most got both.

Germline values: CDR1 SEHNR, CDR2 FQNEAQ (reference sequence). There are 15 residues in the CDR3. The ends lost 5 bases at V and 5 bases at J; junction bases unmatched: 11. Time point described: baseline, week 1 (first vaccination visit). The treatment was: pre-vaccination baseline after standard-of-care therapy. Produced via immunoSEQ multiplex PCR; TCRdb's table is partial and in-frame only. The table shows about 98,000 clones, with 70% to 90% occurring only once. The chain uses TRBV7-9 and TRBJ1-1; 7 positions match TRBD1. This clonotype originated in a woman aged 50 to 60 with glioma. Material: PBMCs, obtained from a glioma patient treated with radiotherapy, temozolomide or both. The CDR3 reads CASSVPGTVLTEAFF. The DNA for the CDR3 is TGTGCCAGCAGCGTACCCGGGACAGTTCTGACTGAAGCTTTCTTT.